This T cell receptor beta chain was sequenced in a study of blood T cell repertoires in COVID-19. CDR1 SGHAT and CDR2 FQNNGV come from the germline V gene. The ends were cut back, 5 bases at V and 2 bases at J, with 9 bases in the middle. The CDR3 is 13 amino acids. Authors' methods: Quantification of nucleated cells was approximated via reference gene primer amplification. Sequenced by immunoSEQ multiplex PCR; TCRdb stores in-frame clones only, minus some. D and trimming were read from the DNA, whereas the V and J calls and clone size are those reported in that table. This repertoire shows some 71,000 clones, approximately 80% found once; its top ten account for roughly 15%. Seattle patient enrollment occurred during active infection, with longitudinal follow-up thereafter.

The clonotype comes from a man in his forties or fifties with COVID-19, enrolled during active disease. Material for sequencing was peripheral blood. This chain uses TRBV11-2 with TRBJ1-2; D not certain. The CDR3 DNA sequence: TGTGCCAGCAGCGCGGCGAGCAACTATGGCTACACCTTC. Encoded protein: CASSAASNYGYTF. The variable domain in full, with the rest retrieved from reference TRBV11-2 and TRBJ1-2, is EAGVAQSPRYKIIEKRQSVAFWCNPISGHATLYWYQQILGQGPKLLIQFQNNGVVDDSQLPKDRFSAERLKGVDSTLKIQPAKLEDSAVYLCASSAASNYGYTFGSGTRLTVV.